This TCR beta chain was retrieved from a study of OX40 agonist ivuxolimab in advanced cancers. Turning to the study itself: Patients achieving partial responses numbered three: one hepatocellular carcinoma case and two cutaneous melanoma cases.

Profiled with immunoSEQ multiplex PCR; TCRdb holds only in-frame clones, not every one. The sample carries approximately 91,000 clones, 70% to 90% recorded once. In the case of this clone: At one of its ends the junction is not consistent with the germline gene, which may arise from a read error.

The germline gives CDR1 SGHKS, CDR2 YYEKEE (reference sequence). The CDR3 totals 14 residues. The sequencing used CD4+ or CD8+ T cells sorted from blood, collected in a trial of the OX40 agonist ivuxolimab. The genes are TRBV5-5 and TRBJ1-1, with D possibly being TRBD1 (6 bases). The origin of this receptor is an adult with an advanced solid tumor such as melanoma, head and neck, liver or kidney cancer. The CDR3 region is CAGSLGPGGPEAFF. The CDR3 bases are TGTGCCGGCAGCTTGGGACCGGGGGGCCCTGAAGCTTTCTTT.